These 11 T cell receptor beta chains originate from one sample sequenced in a study of blood T cell repertoires in COVID-19. Data came from immunoSEQ multiplex PCR; TCRdb stores just in-frame clones and leaves some out. In the table there are about 220,000 clones, roughly 80% of which are singletons. The sample was PBMCs or T cells enriched from blood (not recorded which). These receptors all stem from a woman in her fifties or sixties who had been exposed to COVID-19.

J is TRBJ1-1 and V is TRBV13; D not resolved. The germline V and J ends were trimmed by 2 bases and 9 bases, with 10 bases remaining between them. Germline assignment: CDR1 PRHDT and CDR2 FYEKMQ (reference sequence). This CDR3 is built from 12 residues. CDR3 nucleotide sequence: TGTGCCAGCAGCTTACGGGGAGGGCAAGCTTTCTTT. Protein sequence: CASSLRGGQAFF.

The genes are TRBV5-1 and TRBJ1-5; D is perhaps TRBD1 (5 bases). Germline V CDR1 and CDR2: SGHRS, YFSETQ. The CDR3 is 13 residues long. V lost 2 bases to trimming and J lost 7 bases, with 10 bases between them. For the CDR3, the DNA is TGCGCCAGCAGCTTAGCAGGGATGCAGCCCCAGCATTTT. It encodes CASSLAGMQPQHF.

Only a few counts were recorded for this clone. The V gene is TRBV2, the J gene TRBJ2-5, with TRBD2 matching 9 bases. Trimming cost V 4 bases and J 1 base; bases outside gene matches: 4. Germline CDR1 SNHLY, CDR2 FYNNEI. The CDR3 has 15 residues. The CDR3 DNA is TGTGCCAGCAGTGTTGAAGCGGGGGGCCAAGAGACCCAGTACTTC. Its protein is CASSVEAGGQETQYF.

The rearrangement joins TRBV12-3 or TRBV12-4 to TRBJ1-2; possibly TRBD1 for D (5 bases). Between the trimmed V and J ends, which lost 3 bases and 10 bases, there was a span of 12 bases. The CDR3 covers 12 residues. In DNA form, the CDR3 reads TGTGCCAGCAGTTTTCAGGTGGGGCCCTACACCTTC. Its protein is CASSFQVGPYTF.

With regard to this clone: One end of the junction does not line up with germline, which may come from a read error. The V and J genes are TRBV29-1 and TRBJ1-2, with D tentatively TRBD1 (6 bases). Germline assignment: CDR1 SQVTM and CDR2 ANQGSEA. The CDR3 loop spans 19 amino acids. The CDR3 region has the DNA TGCAGCGTTGTTCTCCGAAGGGGCACAGGGTTTAATGATCCGGGGGGTGTGAGCTTC. It yields the protein CSVVLRRGTGFNDPGGVSF.

The CDR3 DNA is TGTGCCAGCAGTTTGAGAATTTCCGAGCAGTACTTC. Translation gives CASSLRISEQYF. The rearrangement uses TRBV12-3 or TRBV12-4 and TRBJ2-7; D not certain. Trimming left V 3 bases short and J 6 bases short, with 9 bases between. The CDR3 has 12 amino acids.

V usage is TRBV14 and J usage is TRBJ2-7; 10 nucleotides agree with TRBD1. The germline gives CDR1 SGHDN, CDR2 FVKESK. The CDR3 is made up of 17 amino acids. With V trimmed by 1 base and J by 6 bases, 12 bases remained unmatched. CDR3 DNA: TGTGCCAGCAGCCAAGGGCCGAGGGGACAGGGGATCTCCGAGCAGTACTTC. Amino acid sequence: CASSQGPRGQGISEQYF.

This chain joins TRBV16 and TRBJ1-1, with D perhaps matching TRBD1 (6 bases). V was pared by 11 bases and J by 4 bases, with 23 bases between. This CDR3 contains 15 residues. Per germline, CDR1 KGHSY and CDR2 FQNENV. The CDR3 loop reads CAQRGGESAPTEAFF. The CDR3 DNA reads as TGTGCCCAGAGGGGGGGGGAATCAGCCCCCACTGAAGCTTTCTTT.

This chain connects TRBV7-2 to TRBJ2-3; 7 bases are a match to TRBD1. V gave up 3 bases and J gave up 9 bases; unmatched junction bases: 9. The CDR3 has 14 amino acids. The germline V gene encodes CDR1 SGHTA and CDR2 FQGNSA. The CDR3 reads CASSFAEQGSTQYF. The DNA for the CDR3 is TGTGCCAGCAGCTTCGCCGAACAGGGGTCAACGCAGTATTTT.

The chain recombines TRBV2 with TRBJ1-1; D ambiguous. This CDR3 region has 14 residues. V was clipped by 5 bases and J by 1 base, with 11 bases between them. CDR1 is SNHLY and CDR2 is FYNNEI in the germline V gene. As DNA, the CDR3 is TGTGCCAGCAGTCTTTTGGGGAGGAACACTGAAGCTTTCTTT. Amino acid sequence: CASSLLGRNTEAFF.

This sequence joins TRBV19 and TRBJ1-1; the match to TRBD1 covers 7 bases. The CDR3 spans 15 residues. Germline V lookup: CDR1 LNHDA, CDR2 SQIVND (reference sequence). V shed 6 bases and J 1 base; nucleotides not matched to a gene: 8. The CDR3 bases are TGTGCCAGTAGGAGACAGGGCTTGGCGAACACTGAAGCTTTCTTT. Residues: CASRRQGLANTEAFF.